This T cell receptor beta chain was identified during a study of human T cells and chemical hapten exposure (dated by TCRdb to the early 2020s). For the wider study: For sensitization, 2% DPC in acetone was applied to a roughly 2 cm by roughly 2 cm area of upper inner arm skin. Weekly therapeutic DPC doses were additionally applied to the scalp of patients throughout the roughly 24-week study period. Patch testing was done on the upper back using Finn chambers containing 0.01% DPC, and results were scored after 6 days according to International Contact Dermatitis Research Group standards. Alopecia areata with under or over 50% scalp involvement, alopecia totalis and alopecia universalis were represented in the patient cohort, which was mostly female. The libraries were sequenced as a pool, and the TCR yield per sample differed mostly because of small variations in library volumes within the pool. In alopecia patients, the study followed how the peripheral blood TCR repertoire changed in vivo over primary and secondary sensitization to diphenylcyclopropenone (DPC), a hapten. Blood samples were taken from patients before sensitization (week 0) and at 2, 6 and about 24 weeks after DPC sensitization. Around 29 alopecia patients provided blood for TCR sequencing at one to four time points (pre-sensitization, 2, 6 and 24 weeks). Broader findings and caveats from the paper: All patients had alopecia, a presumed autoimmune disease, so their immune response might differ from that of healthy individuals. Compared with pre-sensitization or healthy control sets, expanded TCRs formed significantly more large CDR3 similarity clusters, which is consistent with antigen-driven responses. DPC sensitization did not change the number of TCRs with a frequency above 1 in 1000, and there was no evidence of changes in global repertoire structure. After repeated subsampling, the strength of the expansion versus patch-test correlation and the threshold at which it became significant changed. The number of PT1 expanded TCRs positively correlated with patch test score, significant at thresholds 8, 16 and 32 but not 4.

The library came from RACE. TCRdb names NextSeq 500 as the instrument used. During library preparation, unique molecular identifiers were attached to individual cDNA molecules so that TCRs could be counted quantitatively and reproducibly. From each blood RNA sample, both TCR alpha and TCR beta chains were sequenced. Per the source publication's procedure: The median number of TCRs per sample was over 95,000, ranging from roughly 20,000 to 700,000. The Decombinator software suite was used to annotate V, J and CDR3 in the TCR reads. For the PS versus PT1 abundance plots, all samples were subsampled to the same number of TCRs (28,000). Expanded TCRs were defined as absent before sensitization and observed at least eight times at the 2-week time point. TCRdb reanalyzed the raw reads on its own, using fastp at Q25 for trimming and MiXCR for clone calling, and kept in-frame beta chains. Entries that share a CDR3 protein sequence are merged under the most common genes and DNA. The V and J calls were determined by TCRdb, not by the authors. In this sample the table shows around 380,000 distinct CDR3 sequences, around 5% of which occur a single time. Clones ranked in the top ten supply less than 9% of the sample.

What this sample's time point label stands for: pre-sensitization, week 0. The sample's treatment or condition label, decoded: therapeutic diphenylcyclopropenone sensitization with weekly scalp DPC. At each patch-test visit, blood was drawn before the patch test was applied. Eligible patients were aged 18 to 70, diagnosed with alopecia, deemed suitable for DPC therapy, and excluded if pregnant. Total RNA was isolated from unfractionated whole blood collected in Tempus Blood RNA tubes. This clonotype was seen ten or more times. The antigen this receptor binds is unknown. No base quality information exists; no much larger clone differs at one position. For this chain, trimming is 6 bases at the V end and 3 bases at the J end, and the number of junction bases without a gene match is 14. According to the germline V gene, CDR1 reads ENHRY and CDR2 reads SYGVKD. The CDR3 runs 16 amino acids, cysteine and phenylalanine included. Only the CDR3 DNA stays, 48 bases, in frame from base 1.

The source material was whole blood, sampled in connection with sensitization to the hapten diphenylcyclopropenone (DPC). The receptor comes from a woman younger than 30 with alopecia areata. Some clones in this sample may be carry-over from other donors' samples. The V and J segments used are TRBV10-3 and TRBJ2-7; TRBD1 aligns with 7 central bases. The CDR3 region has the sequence CAIRNPGDSNFYEQYF. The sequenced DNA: TGTGCCATCAGGAACCCCGGGGACAGTAACTTCTACGAGCAGTACTTC.